The 31 T cell receptor beta chains in this list originate from one sample, sequenced in a study of shared T cell receptors in the human thymus. Repertoires were generated with immunoSEQ multiplex PCR, while TCRdb's copy carries only in-frame clones and drops some. This table has about 660,000 clones, 87% appearing once. These same records also appear under a second study, on human thymus T cells.

The sequenced sample was thymocytes. All receptors come from a boy less than two years old with a congenital heart defect.

This chain joins TRBV14 and TRBJ2-3; D ambiguous. In germline, CDR1 is SGHDN, CDR2 FVKESK. Trimming pared 3 bases from V and 7 bases from J, leaving 14 bases between. This CDR3 region has 14 residues. The CDR3 coding sequence is TGTGCCAGCAGCCAGCAAGGAGTCCCTTATACGCAGTATTTT. Translating gives CASSQQGVPYTQYF.

The V call is TRBV27, the J call TRBJ1-2, with 8 bases that match TRBD1. J lost 6 bases, V lost 5 bases, and 14 bases had no gene match. CDR3 length equals 16 residues. The germline gives CDR1 MNHEY, CDR2 SMNVEV (reference sequence). CDR3 loop: CASSPNASRTGHGYTF. CDR3 DNA: TGTGCCAGCAGTCCTAACGCATCCCGGACAGGGCATGGCTACACCTTC.

The chain combines TRBV25-1 with TRBJ2-7; 7 bases fit TRBD1. The ends lost 6 bases at V and 0 bases at J; junction bases unmatched: 11. This CDR3 comprises 16 residues. Per the germline V gene, CDR1 is MGHDK and CDR2 is SYGVNS. The CDR3 is CASRGDSQGDSYEQYF. Here the CDR3 DNA reads TGTGCCAGCAGGGGGGATTCTCAGGGGGACTCCTACGAGCAGTACTTC.

The genes are TRBV28 and TRBJ2-2; D gene unclear. The CDR3 covers 11 residues. The germline CDR1 and CDR2 sequences are MDHEN and SYDVKM. Trimming left V 2 bases short and J 8 bases short, with 3 bases between. CDR3 in amino acids: CASSLIGELFF. The CDR3 DNA sequence: TGTGCCAGCAGTTTAATAGGGGAGCTGTTTTTT.

V is TRBV4-3 and J is TRBJ2-5, with a tentative D call TRBD1 (6 bases). Germline values: CDR1 LGHNA, CDR2 YSLEER. The CDR3 covers 15 residues. The germline V and J ends were trimmed by 3 bases and 1 base, with 12 bases remaining between them. CDR3 sequence: CASSQDVGGQETQYF. CDR3 DNA sequence: TGCGCCAGCAGCCAGGACGTAGGGGGCCAAGAGACCCAGTACTTC.

The chain uses TRBV7-2 and TRBJ1-6; 10 nucleotides align to TRBD1. The trim removed 3 bases at V and 5 bases at J, leaving 4 bases unmatched. The CDR3 extends over 16 amino acids. Per germline, CDR1 SGHTA and CDR2 FQGNSA. The chain's CDR3 is CASSFRDRGHNSPLHF. The CDR3 DNA is TGTGCCAGCAGCTTTAGGGACAGGGGCCATAATTCACCCCTCCACTTT.

This rearrangement joins TRBV5-1 to TRBJ2-1; perhaps TRBD1 as D (5 bases). The CDR3 spans 16 residues. Trimming took off 5 bases at V and 0 bases at J, with 15 bases between the two ends. Germline V lookup: CDR1 SGHRS, CDR2 YFSETQ. CDR3 DNA: TGCGCCAGCAGGGTCCAGGGAAACTACTCCTACAATGAGCAGTTCTTC. It yields the protein CASRVQGNYSYNEQFF.

The chain recombines TRBV5-6 with TRBJ2-6; D is possibly TRBD1 (5 bases). CDR3 length: 18 amino acids. V lost 4 bases and J 0 bases, leaving 17 bases between the germline ends. Germline assignment: CDR1 SGHDT and CDR2 YYEEEE. DNA of the CDR3: TGTGCCAGCAGCCCTGGACAAGGCGCCTTCTCTGGGGCCAACGTCCTGACTTTC. This codes for CASSPGQGAFSGANVLTF. The full variable domain, completed using reference TRBV5-6 and TRBJ2-6, is DAGVTQSPTHLIKTRGQQVTLRCSPKSGHDTVSWYQQALGQGPQFIFQYYEEEERQRGNFPDRFSGHQFPNYSSELNVNALLLGDSALYLCASSPGQGAFSGANVLTFGAGSRLTVL.

The chain links TRBV7-9 to TRBJ2-7, with D possibly being TRBD2 (6 bases). The CDR3 has 15 residues. In germline, CDR1 is SEHNR, CDR2 FQNEAQ (reference sequence). Trimming left V 3 bases short and J 0 bases short, with 12 bases between. Here the CDR3 DNA reads TGTGCCAGCAGCTTTGTCGGGACTGGCTCCTACGAGCAGTACTTC. Encoded protein: CASSFVGTGSYEQYF.

The J gene is TRBJ2-1, the V gene TRBV9; the D is unclear. This CDR3 has 15 amino acids. The germline gives CDR1 SGDLS, CDR2 YYNGEE. Trimming took 4 bases from V and 10 from J, leaving 21 bases between them. As DNA, the CDR3 is TGTGCCAGCAGCCTCGAACACTCCCGGAACGGGGAGCAGTTCTTC. Its translation: CASSLEHSRNGEQFF.

The chain has TRBV20-1 and TRBJ2-3; D unclear. Deletions cut 1 base from V and 5 bases from J, with 4 bases between. The germline V gene encodes CDR1 DFQATT and CDR2 SNEGSKA (reference sequence). The CDR3 spans 11 residues. Written as DNA, the CDR3 is TGCAGTGCTAGAGTTCAAGATACGCAGTATTTT. Translating gives CSARVQDTQYF.

This clone was seen just once. The rearrangement uses TRBV7-3 and TRBJ2-2; a weak D match, TRBD2 (5 bases). V was cut by 3 bases and J by 2 bases, with 13 bases left in between. This CDR3 has 16 amino acids. From germline, CDR1 is SGHTA and CDR2 FQGTGA. CDR3 sequence reads: CASSFASGVNTGELFF. For the CDR3, the DNA is TGTGCCAGCAGCTTTGCATCCGGGGTTAACACCGGGGAGCTGTTTTTT.

The chain combines TRBV13 with TRBJ2-2; a possible D gene is TRBD1 (6 bases). The CDR3 has 16 residues. Trimming took off 4 bases at V and 0 bases at J, with 12 bases between the two ends. The germline gives CDR1 PRHDT, CDR2 FYEKMQ (reference sequence). The CDR3 reads CASSSRDNPNTGELFF. The DNA of the CDR3 is TGTGCCAGCAGCTCCCGGGACAACCCGAACACCGGGGAGCTGTTTTTT.

V and J are TRBV5-4 and TRBJ2-1; 11 bases match TRBD2. This CDR3 contains 18 residues. V gave up 4 bases and J gave up 2 bases; unmatched junction bases: 11. CDR1 and CDR2 from the germline V gene are SGHNT and YYREEE (reference sequence). The CDR3 DNA reads as TGTGCCAGCAGCATCTCCGGGACTAGCGGAGTGCCCTACAATGAGCAGTTCTTC. It specifies CASSISGTSGVPYNEQFF.

CDR3 sequence: CASASGTGVPYEQYF. The DNA of the CDR3 is TGCGCCAGCGCCTCCGGGACAGGGGTTCCCTACGAGCAGTACTTC. The V gene is TRBV5-1, the J gene TRBJ2-7, with 10 positions matching TRBD1. Germline lookup yields CDR1 SGHRS and CDR2 YFSETQ. This CDR3 has 15 amino acids. The ends lost 7 bases at V and 2 bases at J; junction bases unmatched: 9.

The J gene is TRBJ2-5, the V gene TRBV7-2; the match to TRBD2 covers 13 bases. The V gene's germline CDR1 is SGHTA and CDR2 FQGNSA. With 1 base clipped from V and 5 bases from J, the junction kept 13 bases outside the gene matches. CDR3 length: 19 amino acids. The CDR3 sequence: CASSLGTSGGYPARETQYF. Written as DNA, the CDR3 is TGTGCCAGCAGCTTAGGGACTAGCGGGGGCTATCCCGCCCGGGAGACCCAGTACTTC.

The chain has TRBV11-2 and TRBJ2-7; 13 positions match TRBD2. Germline lookup yields CDR1 SGHAT and CDR2 FQNNGV. V was clipped by 4 bases and J by 6 bases; unmatched bases: 12. This CDR3 spans 17 amino acids. This chain's CDR3 is CASSSLLAGGPICEQYF. The CDR3 nucleotides are TGTGCCAGCAGCTCGTTACTAGCGGGAGGGCCCATCTGCGAGCAGTACTTC.

This rearrangement joins TRBV4-2 to TRBJ2-7; the match to TRBD1 covers 10 bases. The germline gives CDR1 LGHNA, CDR2 YNFKEQ. This CDR3 comprises 15 residues. Trimming cost V 2 bases and J 4 bases; bases outside gene matches: 5. CDR3 sequence reads: CASSQLGQGLYEQYF. The CDR3 DNA follows: TGTGCCAGCAGCCAACTGGGACAGGGGTTGTACGAGCAGTACTTC.

The chain joins TRBV15 to TRBJ2-7, with D possibly matching TRBD2 (6 bases). The V gene lost 1 base and the J gene lost 0 bases, with 13 bases spanning the gap. Germline V gene sequence: CDR1 LNHNV, CDR2 YYDKDF (reference sequence). This CDR3 is built from 16 residues. CDR3 bases: TGTGCCACCAGCAGAGCCGTAGCGGCGAGCTCCTACGAGCAGTACTTC. Residues: CATSRAVAASSYEQYF.

CDR3 sequence (DNA): TGTGCCAGCTCACCACGGTCTAGGCAGGGCACCGGGGAGCTGTTTTTT. This translates into CASSPRSRQGTGELFF. The chain combines TRBV18 with TRBJ2-2, with D tentatively TRBD1 (5 bases). The CDR3 is 16 amino acids. Trimming removed 1 base at V and 4 bases at J, with 13 bases between. Per germline, CDR1 KGHSH and CDR2 LQKENI.

The chain employs TRBV28 and TRBJ1-2, with D uncertain. Per the germline V gene, CDR1 is MDHEN and CDR2 is SYDVKM. The CDR3 sequence is 17 residues long. Trimming shortened V by 0 bases and J by 1 base, and 15 bases separated the two germline ends. In DNA form, the CDR3 reads TGTGCCAGCAGTTTATGGAAGAGGGTAGGGTATAACTATGGCTACACCTTC. Protein sequence: CASSLWKRVGYNYGYTF.

The chain is built from TRBV18 and TRBJ1-2, with D uncertain. V was cut by 3 bases and J by 0 bases, with 8 bases left in between. CDR3 length equals 14 residues. The germline V gene has CDR1 KGHSH and CDR2 LQKENI. CDR3 nucleotides: TGTGCCAGCTCACCGGGCGTAGCTAACTATGGCTACACCTTC. Residues: CASSPGVANYGYTF.

About this clone: Other DNA sequences of this sample code for an identical CDR3. V and J are TRBV30 and TRBJ1-6; 8 nucleotides align to TRBD1. The CDR3 sequence is 14 residues long. Germline values: CDR1 GTSNPN, CDR2 SVGIG (reference sequence). The V and J ends lost 5 bases and 6 bases, in that order; junction bases with no gene match: 6. The CDR3 DNA reads TGTGCCTGGGACAGGGGCATGTTTAATTCACCCCTCCACTTT. Amino acid sequence: CAWDRGMFNSPLHF.

The chain joins TRBV7-6 to TRBJ2-3, with 8 bases aligning to TRBD1. Germline-derived CDR1 and CDR2 are SGHVS and FNYEAQ. The CDR3 sequence is 17 residues long. Trimming at V came to 6 bases and at J to 0 bases, leaving 11 bases not matched to a gene. The DNA for the CDR3 is TGTGCCAGCAGTTTCTGGACAGGGAGTGCGAGCACAGATACGCAGTATTTT. Amino acid sequence: CASSFWTGSASTDTQYF. The full variable domain, with the rest looked up from reference TRBV7-6 and TRBJ2-3, is GAGVSQSPRYKVTKRGQDVALRCDPISGHVSLYWYRQALGQGPEFLTYFNYEAQQDKSGLPNDRFSAERPEGSISTLTIQRTEQRDSAMYRCASSFWTGSASTDTQYFGPGTRLTVL.

V is TRBV29-1 and J is TRBJ1-1; possibly TRBD1 for D (6 bases). Germline CDR1 and CDR2: SQVTM and ANQGSEA. This CDR3 is 16 amino acids long. V dropped 0 bases and J dropped 0 bases, with 14 bases sitting between them. This CDR3 reads CSVEEGRGALNTEAFF. CDR3 sequence (DNA): TGCAGCGTTGAAGAGGGTCGGGGGGCTTTGAACACTGAAGCTTTCTTT.

The CDR3 protein is CASRVPRDTSYNEQFF. The CDR3 DNA sequence: TGTGCCAGCAGAGTCCCCCGGGACACCTCCTACAATGAGCAGTTCTTC. The chain links TRBV7-2 to TRBJ2-1; tentatively, D is TRBD1 (6 bases). V was cut by 6 bases and J by 0 bases, with 15 bases left in between. This CDR3 contains 16 residues. Germline V gives CDR1 SGHTA, CDR2 FQGNSA.

The V gene is TRBV6-6, the J gene TRBJ1-2; D may be TRBD1 (6 bases). CDR1 MNHNY and CDR2 SVGAGI come from the germline V gene (reference sequence). Trimming shortened V by 0 bases and J by 5 bases, and 13 bases separated the two germline ends. The CDR3 is 15 amino acids. The CDR3 DNA sequence: TGTGCCAGCAGTTACTCGGGGACACTCACTTATGGCTACACCTTC. Protein: CASSYSGTLTYGYTF.

This clone came up once. This rearrangement joins TRBV11-2 to TRBJ2-7; D perhaps matches TRBD1 (6 bases). Germline assignment: CDR1 SGHAT and CDR2 FQNNGV. The CDR3 runs to 14 residues. Trimming took off 1 base at V and 3 bases at J, with 10 bases between the two ends. CDR3: CASSLAGRGYEQYF. The CDR3 bases are TGTGCCAGCAGCTTAGCGGGCAGGGGCTACGAGCAGTACTTC.

V usage is TRBV20-1 and J usage is TRBJ1-1; D unclear. Germline V gene data show CDR1 as DFQATT and CDR2 as SNEGSKA (reference sequence). This CDR3 contains 11 residues. Between the trimmed V and J ends, which lost 5 bases and 6 bases, there was a span of 10 bases. CDR3 DNA: TGCAGTGCTTACCCAGGTGCTGAAGCTTTCTTT. It encodes CSAYPGAEAFF.

The chain is built from TRBV12-5 and TRBJ2-7; tentatively, D is TRBD2 (6 bases). The CDR3 length is 14 residues. CDR1 and CDR2 (germline): LGHNT, FRNRAP. Trimming removed 4 bases at V and 6 bases at J, with 16 bases between. CDR3 bases: TGTGCTAGTGGTTCCCGCGGGGTAACGTCCGAGCAGTACTTC. It yields the protein CASGSRGVTSEQYF.

As DNA, the CDR3 is TGTGCCAGCAGCTTAACCGGGACAGGGACCTACGAGCAGTACTTC. Protein: CASSLTGTGTYEQYF. The V call is TRBV5-5, the J call TRBJ2-7, with TRBD1 matching over 9 bases. The germline V gene encodes CDR1 SGHKS and CDR2 YYEKEE (reference sequence). J was trimmed by 2 bases and V by 2 bases; bases with no gene match: 5. This CDR3 has 15 amino acids.